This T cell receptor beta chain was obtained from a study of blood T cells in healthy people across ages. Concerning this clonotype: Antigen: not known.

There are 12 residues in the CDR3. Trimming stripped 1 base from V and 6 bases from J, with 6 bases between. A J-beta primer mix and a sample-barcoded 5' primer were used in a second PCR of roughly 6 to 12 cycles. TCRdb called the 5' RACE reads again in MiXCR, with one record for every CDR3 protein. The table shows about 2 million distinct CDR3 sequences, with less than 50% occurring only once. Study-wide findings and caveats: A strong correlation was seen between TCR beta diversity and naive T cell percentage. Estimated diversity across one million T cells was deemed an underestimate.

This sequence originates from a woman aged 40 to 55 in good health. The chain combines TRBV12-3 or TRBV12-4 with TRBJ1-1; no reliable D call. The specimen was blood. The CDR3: CASSLGFPEAFF. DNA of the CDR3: TGTGCCAGCAGTTTAGGCTTTCCTGAAGCTTTCTTT.